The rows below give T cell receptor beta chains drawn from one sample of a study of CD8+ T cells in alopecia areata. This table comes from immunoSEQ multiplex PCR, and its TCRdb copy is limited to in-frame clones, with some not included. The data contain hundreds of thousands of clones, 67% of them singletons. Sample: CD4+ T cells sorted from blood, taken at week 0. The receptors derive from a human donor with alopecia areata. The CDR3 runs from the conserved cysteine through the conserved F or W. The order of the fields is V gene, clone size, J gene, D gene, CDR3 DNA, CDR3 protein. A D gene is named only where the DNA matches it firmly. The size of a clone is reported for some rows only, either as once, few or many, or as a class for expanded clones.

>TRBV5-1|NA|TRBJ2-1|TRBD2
TGCGCCAGCAATCCCGGGGGGGCATCCCTAGGGAATGAGCAGTTCTTC
CASNPGGASLGNEQFF
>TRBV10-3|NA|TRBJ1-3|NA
TGTGCCACCCGACATGAGGACACCATATATTTT
CATRHEDTIYF
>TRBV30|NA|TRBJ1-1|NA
TGTGCCTGGAGTGGAGGCACCAGAGCTTTCTTT
CAWSGGTRAFF
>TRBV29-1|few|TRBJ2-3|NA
TGCAGCGTGCTCGGAGGGAATACGCAGTATTTT
CSVLGGNTQYF
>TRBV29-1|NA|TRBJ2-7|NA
TGCAGCGTTGGGGGGTCGGTTAGCAATCGATCCTACGAGCAGTACTTC
CSVGGSVSNRSYEQYF
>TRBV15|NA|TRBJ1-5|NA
TGTGCCACCAGCATCTTCCCCGGGGCTCAGCCCCAGCATTTT
CATSIFPGAQPQHF
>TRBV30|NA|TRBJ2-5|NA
TGTGCCTGGAGTCCCAGACGGGGGGAGACCCAGTACTTC
CAWSPRRGETQYF
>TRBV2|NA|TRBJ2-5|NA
TGTGCCAGCAGTGAAGGAGTCGGAGGGACCCAGTACTTC
CASSEGVGGTQYF
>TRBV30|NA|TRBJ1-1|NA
TGTGCCTGGAGTCGACAGAAGACTGAAGCTTTCTTT
CAWSRQKTEAFF
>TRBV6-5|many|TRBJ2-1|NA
TGTGCCAGCACTAGGGACCGCTCCTACAATGAGCAGTTCTTC
CASTRDRSYNEQFF
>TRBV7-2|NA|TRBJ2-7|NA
TGTGCCAGCAGACTCACAGGGACCTACGAGCAGTACTTC
CASRLTGTYEQYF
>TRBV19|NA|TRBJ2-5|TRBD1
TGTGCCAGTAGTAGGGACAGGGGAGAGACCCAGTACTTC
CASSRDRGETQYF
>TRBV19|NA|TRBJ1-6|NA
TGTGCCAGTAGTATACAGGGGCCGGATAATTCACCCCTCCACTTT
CASSIQGPDNSPLHF
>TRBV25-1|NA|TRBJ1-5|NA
TGTGCCAGCAGTGGAGCACAGGGCCCGGCGGGCAATCAGCCCCAGCATTTT
CASSGAQGPAGNQPQHF
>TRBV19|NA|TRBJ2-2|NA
TGTGCCAGTAGTATAGGGTCTAACACCGGGGAGCTGTTTTTT
CASSIGSNTGELFF
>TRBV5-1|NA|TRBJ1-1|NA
TGCGCCAGCAGCTTGGCCATTGCAGGGAACACTGAAGCTTTCTTT
CASSLAIAGNTEAFF
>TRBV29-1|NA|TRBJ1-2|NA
TGCAGCGTTGTCGGGTTTGGATATGGGATCGGCTACACCTTC
CSVVGFGYGIGYTF
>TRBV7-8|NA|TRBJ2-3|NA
TGTGCCAGCCGCCCGGAGGGGTTGGCAGATACGCAGTATTTT
CASRPEGLADTQYF
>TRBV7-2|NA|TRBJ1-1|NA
TGTGCCAGCAGCTTATTGTCGGCAGGCGTGAACACTGAAGCTTTCTTT
CASSLLSAGVNTEAFF
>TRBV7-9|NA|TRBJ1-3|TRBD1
TGTGCCAGCAGCGTCAGGGGGCTGAACACCATATATTTT
CASSVRGLNTIYF
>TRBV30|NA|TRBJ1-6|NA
TGTGCCTGGAGCTCGTCAGGGGCTCCCGTGCCCCTCCACTTT
CAWSSSGAPVPLHF
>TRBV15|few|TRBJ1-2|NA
TGTGCCACCAGCAGATCCCTATGGGGCTACACCTTC
CATSRSLWGYTF
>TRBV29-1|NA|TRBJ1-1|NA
TGCAGCGTTGAAGTGAGGGGCGGTCGGGGCACTGAAGCTTTCTTT
CSVEVRGGRGTEAFF
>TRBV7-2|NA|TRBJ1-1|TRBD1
TGTGCCAGCAGCTTAGCGGGGGACAGGAACACTGAAGCTTTCTTT
CASSLAGDRNTEAFF
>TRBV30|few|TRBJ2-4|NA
TGTGCCTGGAGTCATCAGGGAAGGAACATTCAGTACTTC
CAWSHQGRNIQYF
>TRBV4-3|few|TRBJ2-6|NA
TGCGCCAGCAGCCAAGATTTTAGTGCCAACGTCCTGACTTTC
CASSQDFSANVLTF
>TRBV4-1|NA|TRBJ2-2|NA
TGCGCCAGCAGCCAGCTCGGGGAGCTGTTTTTT
CASSQLGELFF
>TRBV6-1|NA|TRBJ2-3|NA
TGTGCCAGCTCACACGGCCGAACGCAGTATTTT
CASSHGRTQYF
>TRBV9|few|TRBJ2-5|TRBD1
TGTGCCAGCAGCGTTAGACTCCGCGACAGGGTTCTCCAAGAGACCCAGTACTTC
CASSVRLRDRVLQETQYF
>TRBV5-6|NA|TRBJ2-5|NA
TGTGCCAGCAGCGTACGTAGAACTGGGGGAGAGACCCAGTACTTC
CASSVRRTGGETQYF
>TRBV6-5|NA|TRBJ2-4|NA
TGTGCCAGCAGTTACTCCCCAGGGACGAACATTCAGTACTTC
CASSYSPGTNIQYF
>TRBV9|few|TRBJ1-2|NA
TGTGCCAGCAGCGTCGCAGGGTGGGTTGGCTACACCTTC
CASSVAGWVGYTF
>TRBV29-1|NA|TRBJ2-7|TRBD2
TGCAGCGTTGAGCCTAGCGGGGGTTTCGAGCAGTACTTC
CSVEPSGGFEQYF
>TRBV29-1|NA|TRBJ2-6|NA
TGCAGCGTTGTGGGAGGAGGGGCCGGGGCCAACGTCCTGACTTTC
CSVVGGGAGANVLTF
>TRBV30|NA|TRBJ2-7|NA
TGTGCCTGGCTATCAGGGGCGGAATACGAGCAGTACTTC
CAWLSGAEYEQYF
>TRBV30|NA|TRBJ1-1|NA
TGTGCCTGGAGTCCGCAGGGGAACACTGAAGCTTTCTTT
CAWSPQGNTEAFF
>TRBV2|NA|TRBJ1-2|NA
TGTGCCAGCAGTCCCGACGGGTATGGCTACACCTTC
CASSPDGYGYTF
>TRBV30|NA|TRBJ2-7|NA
TGTGCCTGGAGTGTAAGGGATCCGGGGAGGAACGAGCAGTACTTC
CAWSVRDPGRNEQYF
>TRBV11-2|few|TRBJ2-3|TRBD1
TGTGCCAGCAGCACTAACAGGGGGGGCACAGATACGCAGTATTTT
CASSTNRGGTDTQYF
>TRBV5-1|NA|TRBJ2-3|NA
TGCGCCAGCAGCTTGATGGACAGAGGCACAGATACGCAGTATTTT
CASSLMDRGTDTQYF